The present TCR beta chain was sequenced within a study of type 1 and type 2 diabetes patients. Whole-study context: The cohort mixed type 1 diabetes, type 2 diabetes and nondiabetic donors. The study, taken as a whole, reports: A median of one highly-expanded CD4+ clone, covering approximately 4.1% of reads, occurred in type 2 diabetes. Some T1D-only expanded clones might appear in more T2D or control samples. Type 1 diabetes repertoires were significantly less diverse than type 2 diabetes ones.

Regarding this clonotype: The antigen remains undetermined.

The CDR3 is 17 amino acids. V was pared by 4 bases and J by 0 bases, with 18 bases between. Looked up from germline, CDR1 is LNHDA and CDR2 is SQIVND (reference sequence). PCR was run on genomic DNA. The TCR beta CDR3 region was amplified using 30 forward and 13 reverse primers. TCRdb re-called the multiplex PCR reads with MiXCR, one entry per CDR3 protein. The sample holds around 300,000 distinct CDR3 sequences, more than 45% seen once. This chain uses TRBV19 with TRBJ1-1, with D hard to call. The sample comprised peripheral blood mononuclear cells (PBMCs). The source is a man between 18 and 35 years old with type 2 diabetes. In DNA, the CDR3 is TGTGCCAGTAGTACATCGAGGTCGCTTAACATGAACACTGAAGCTTTCTTT. Encoded protein: CASSTSRSLNMNTEAFF.